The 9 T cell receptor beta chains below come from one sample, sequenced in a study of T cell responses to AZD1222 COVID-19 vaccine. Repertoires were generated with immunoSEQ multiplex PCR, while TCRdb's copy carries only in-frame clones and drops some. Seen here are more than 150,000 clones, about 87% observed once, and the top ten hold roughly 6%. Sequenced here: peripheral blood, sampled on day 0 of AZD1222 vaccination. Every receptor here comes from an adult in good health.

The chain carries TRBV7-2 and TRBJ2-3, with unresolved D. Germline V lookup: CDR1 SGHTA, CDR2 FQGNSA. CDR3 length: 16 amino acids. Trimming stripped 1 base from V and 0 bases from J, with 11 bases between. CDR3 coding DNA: TGTGCCAGCAGCTTAGTCTCGGTGAAAAGCACAGATACGCAGTATTTT. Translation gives CASSLVSVKSTDTQYF. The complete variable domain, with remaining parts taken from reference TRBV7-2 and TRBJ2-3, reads GAGVSQSPSNKVTEKGKDVELRCDPISGHTALYWYRQSLGQGLEFLIYFQGNSAPDKSGLPSDRFSAERTGGSVSTLTIQRTQQEDSAVYLCASSLVSVKSTDTQYFGPGTRLTVL.

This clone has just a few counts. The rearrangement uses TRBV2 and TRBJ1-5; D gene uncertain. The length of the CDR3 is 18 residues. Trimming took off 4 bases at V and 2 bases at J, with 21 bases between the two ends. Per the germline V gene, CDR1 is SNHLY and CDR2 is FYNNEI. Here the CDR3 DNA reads TGTGCCAGCAGTGTCATTTCGGGTGGAGGGCGAGGCAATCAGCCCCAGCATTTT. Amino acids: CASSVISGGGRGNQPQHF.

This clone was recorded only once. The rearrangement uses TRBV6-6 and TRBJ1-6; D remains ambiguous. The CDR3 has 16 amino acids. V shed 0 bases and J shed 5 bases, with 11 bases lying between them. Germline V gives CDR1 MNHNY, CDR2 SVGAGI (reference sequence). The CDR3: CASSYSSVRDNSPLHF. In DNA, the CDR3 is TGTGCCAGCAGTTACTCCTCCGTGAGGGATAATTCACCCCTCCACTTT.

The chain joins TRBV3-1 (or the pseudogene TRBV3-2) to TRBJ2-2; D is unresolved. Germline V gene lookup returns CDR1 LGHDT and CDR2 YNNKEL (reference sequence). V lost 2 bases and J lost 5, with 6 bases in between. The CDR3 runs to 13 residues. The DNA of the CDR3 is TGTGCCAGCAGCCAACGACTTACCGGGGAGCTGTTTTTT. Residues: CASSQRLTGELFF.

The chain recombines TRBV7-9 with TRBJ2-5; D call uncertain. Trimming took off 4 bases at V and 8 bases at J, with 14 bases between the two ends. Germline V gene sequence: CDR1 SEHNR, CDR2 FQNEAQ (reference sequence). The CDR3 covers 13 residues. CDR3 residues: CASSSSGRGTQYF. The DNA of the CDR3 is TGTGCCAGCAGCTCATCGGGCCGCGGTACCCAGTACTTC. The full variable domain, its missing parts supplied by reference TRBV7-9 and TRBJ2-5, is DTGVSQNPRHKITKRGQNVTFRCDPISEHNRLYWYRQTLGQGPEFLTYFQNEAQLEKSRLLSDRFSAERPKGSFSTLEIQRTEQGDSAMYLCASSSSGRGTQYFGPGTRLLVL.

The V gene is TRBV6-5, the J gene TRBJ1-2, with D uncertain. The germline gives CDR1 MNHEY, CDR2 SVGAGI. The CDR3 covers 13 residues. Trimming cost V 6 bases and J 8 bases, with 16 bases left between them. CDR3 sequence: CASSPRGDLGYTF. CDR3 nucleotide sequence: TGTGCCAGCAGCCCCCGCGGGGATTTGGGCTACACCTTC.

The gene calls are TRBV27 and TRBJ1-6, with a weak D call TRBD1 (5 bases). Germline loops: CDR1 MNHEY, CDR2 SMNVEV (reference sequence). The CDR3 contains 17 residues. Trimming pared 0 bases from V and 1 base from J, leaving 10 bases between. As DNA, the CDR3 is TGTGCCAGCAGTTTATCCCGGGGCGTATCCTATAATTCACCCCTCCACTTT. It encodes CASSLSRGVSYNSPLHF.

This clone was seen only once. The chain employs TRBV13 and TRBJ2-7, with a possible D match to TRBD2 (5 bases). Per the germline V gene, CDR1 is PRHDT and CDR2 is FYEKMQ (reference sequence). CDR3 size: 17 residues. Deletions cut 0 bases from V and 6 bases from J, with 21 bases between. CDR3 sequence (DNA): TGTGCCAGCAGCTTAGGCCGATTTGGGAGAGGAGTGGGCGAGCAGTACTTC. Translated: CASSLGRFGRGVGEQYF.

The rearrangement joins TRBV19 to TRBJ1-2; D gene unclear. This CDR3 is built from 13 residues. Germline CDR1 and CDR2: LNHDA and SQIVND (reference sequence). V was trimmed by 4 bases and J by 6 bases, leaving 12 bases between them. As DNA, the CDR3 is TGTGCCAGTAGTACCCCCCCGGCGAATGGCTACACCTTC. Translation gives CASSTPPANGYTF. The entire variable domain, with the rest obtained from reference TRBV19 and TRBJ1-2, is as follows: DGGITQSPKYLFRKEGQNVTLSCEQNLNHDAMYWYRQDPGQGLRLIYYSQIVNDFQKGDIAEGYSVSREKKESFPLTVTSAQKNPTAFYLCASSTPPANGYTFGSGTRLTVV.